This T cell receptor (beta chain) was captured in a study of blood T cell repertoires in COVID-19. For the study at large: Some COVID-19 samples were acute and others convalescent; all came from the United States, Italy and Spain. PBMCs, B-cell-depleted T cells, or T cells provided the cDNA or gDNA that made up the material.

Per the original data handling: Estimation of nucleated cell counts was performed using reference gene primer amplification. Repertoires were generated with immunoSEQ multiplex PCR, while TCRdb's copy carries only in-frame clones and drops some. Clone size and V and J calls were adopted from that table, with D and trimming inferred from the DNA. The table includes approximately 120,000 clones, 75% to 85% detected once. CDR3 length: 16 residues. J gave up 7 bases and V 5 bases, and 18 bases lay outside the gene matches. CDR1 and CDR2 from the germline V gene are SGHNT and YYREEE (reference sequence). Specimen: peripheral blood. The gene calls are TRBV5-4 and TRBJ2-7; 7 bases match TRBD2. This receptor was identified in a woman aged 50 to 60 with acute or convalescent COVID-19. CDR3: CASSRLALSDFKEQYF. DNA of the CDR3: TGTGCCAGCAGTCGACTAGCCCTTTCTGATTTTAAAGAGCAGTACTTC.